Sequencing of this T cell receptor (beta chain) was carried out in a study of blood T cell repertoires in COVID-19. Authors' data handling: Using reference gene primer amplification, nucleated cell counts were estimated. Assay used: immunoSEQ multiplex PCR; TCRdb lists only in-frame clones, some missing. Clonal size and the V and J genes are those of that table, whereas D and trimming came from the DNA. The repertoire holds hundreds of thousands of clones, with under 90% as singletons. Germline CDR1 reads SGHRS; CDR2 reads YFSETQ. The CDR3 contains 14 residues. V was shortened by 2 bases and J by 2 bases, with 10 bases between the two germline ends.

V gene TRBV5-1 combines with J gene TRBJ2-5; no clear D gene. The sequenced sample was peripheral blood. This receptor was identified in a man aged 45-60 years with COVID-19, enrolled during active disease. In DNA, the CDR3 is TGCGCCAGCAGCTTTATCGGTAGTCAAGAGACCCAGTACTTC. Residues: CASSFIGSQETQYF.